The present entry profiles one T cell receptor beta chain with its context. Generated by immunoSEQ multiplex PCR, the TCRdb table keeps only in-frame clones and is missing some. The sample lists 250,000 or so clones, nearly 90% seen once, with 3.5% to 5.5% in the top ten. This sample is part of a study of blood T cell repertoires in COVID-19. As for the study in general: Italy, Spain and the United States were the sources of the convalescent and acute COVID-19 samples.

V was trimmed by 4 bases and J by 1 base, leaving 10 bases between them. This CDR3 spans 13 amino acids. Germline values: CDR1 SQVTM, CDR2 ANQGSEA. V is TRBV29-1 and J is TRBJ2-5; TRBD1 is a possible D gene (6 bases). Material for sequencing was peripheral blood. The clonotype comes from a woman aged 40 to 49 who had recovered from COVID-19. Here the CDR3 reads CSVAGQFQETQYF. In DNA, the CDR3 is TGCAGCGTTGCCGGACAGTTCCAAGAGACCCAGTACTTC.